The 7 T cell receptor beta chains presented below share a single source sample, sequenced in a study of T cells after yellow fever vaccination. TCRdb fed the 5' RACE reads into MiXCR, producing one record per CDR3 protein. The table includes about 68,000 distinct CDR3 sequences, more than 6.5% detected once. This specimen was CD8+ T cells sorted from PBMCs, taken about 49 days after the first yellow fever vaccination. Every receptor here comes from a man between 18 and 35 years old who received the YFV17D yellow fever vaccine.

The V and J genes are TRBV5-1 and TRBJ2-1; TRBD2 agrees at 7 bases. This CDR3 region has 16 residues. Germline V CDR1 and CDR2: SGHRS, YFSETQ. V lost 5 bases and J lost 0; bases outside the gene matches: 8. The CDR3 nucleotides read TGCGCCAGCAGGGGGGAGGGCTCGAGCTCCTACAATGAGCAGTTCTTC. Translation gives CASRGEGSSSYNEQFF.

Ten or more counts support this clonotype. The chain employs TRBV5-1 and TRBJ1-2; D might be TRBD1 (6 bases). The germline V gene encodes CDR1 SGHRS and CDR2 YFSETQ. There are 12 residues in the CDR3. V lost 1 base, J lost 8 bases, and 9 bases lay in between. This chain's CDR3 is CASSLQGNGYTF. CDR3 sequence (DNA): TGCGCCAGCAGCTTGCAGGGGAACGGCTACACCTTC. Full variable domain (outside the CDR3, taken from reference TRBV5-1 and TRBJ1-2): KAGVTQTPRYLIKTRGQQVTLSCSPISGHRSVSWYQQTPGQGLQFLFEYFSETQRNKGNFPGRFSGRQFSNSRSEMNVSTLELGDSALYLCASSLQGNGYTFGSGTRLTVV.

This clonotype occurred a few times. The chain recombines TRBV6-1 with TRBJ1-2; TRBD1 aligns across 10 bases. The CDR3 totals 12 residues. In germline, CDR1 is MNHNS, CDR2 SASEGT. After removal of 6 bases from V and 6 bases from J, the junction contained 1 base not matched to a gene. This CDR3 is CASRDRGDGYTF. The CDR3, as DNA: TGTGCCAGCAGGGACAGGGGGGATGGCTACACCTTC.

This clonotype was observed many times. The chain couples TRBV5-1 to TRBJ2-5; D is unclear. Trimming stripped 2 bases from V and 4 bases from J, with 12 bases between. Germline CDR1 SGHRS, CDR2 YFSETQ. CDR3 length: 14 residues. CDR3 region: CASSLTDPGETQYF. The DNA of the CDR3 is TGCGCCAGCAGCTTAACAGACCCGGGAGAGACCCAGTACTTC.

This clonotype was counted ten times or more. V is TRBV2 and J is TRBJ2-5; D unresolved. CDR1 and CDR2 from the germline V gene are SNHLY and FYNNEI. Trimming took off 3 bases at V and 2 bases at J, with 10 bases between the two ends. The CDR3 has 14 residues. For the CDR3, the DNA is TGTGCCAGCAGTGAGTACGGCTGGCAAGAGACCCAGTACTTC. This translates into CASSEYGWQETQYF.

Many counts were recorded for this clonotype. The rearrangement links TRBV7-6 to TRBJ2-1; D might be TRBD2 (6 bases). Trimming removed 1 base at V and 3 bases at J, with 10 bases between. CDR3 length: 15 amino acids. The germline gives CDR1 SGHVS, CDR2 FNYEAQ. The DNA of the CDR3 is TGTGCCAGCAGCTTAGGGCGCGGGGTCTACAATGAGCAGTTCTTC. It codes for CASSLGRGVYNEQFF.

This clonotype was seen more than once but under ten times. This chain connects TRBV5-1 to TRBJ1-2; no definite D call. The V end lost 1 base, the J end lost 4 bases, and 8 bases lay between the germline ends. Per germline, CDR1 SGHRS and CDR2 YFSETQ. CDR3 size: 13 residues. CDR3 region: CASSLRVAYGYTF. DNA of the CDR3: TGCGCCAGCAGCTTGAGGGTAGCCTATGGCTACACCTTC.